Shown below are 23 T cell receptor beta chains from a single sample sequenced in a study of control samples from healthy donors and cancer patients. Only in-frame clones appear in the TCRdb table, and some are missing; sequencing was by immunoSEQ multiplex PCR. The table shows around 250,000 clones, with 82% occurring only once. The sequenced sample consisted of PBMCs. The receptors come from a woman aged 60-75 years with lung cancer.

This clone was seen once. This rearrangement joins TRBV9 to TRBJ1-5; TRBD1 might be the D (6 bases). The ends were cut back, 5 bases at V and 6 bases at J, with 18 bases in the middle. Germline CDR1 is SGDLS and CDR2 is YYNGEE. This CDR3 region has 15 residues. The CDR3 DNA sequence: TGTGCCAGCAGTAGTGGTGGGGGAGGGGGTCAGCCCCAGCATTTT. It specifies CASSSGGGGGQPQHF.

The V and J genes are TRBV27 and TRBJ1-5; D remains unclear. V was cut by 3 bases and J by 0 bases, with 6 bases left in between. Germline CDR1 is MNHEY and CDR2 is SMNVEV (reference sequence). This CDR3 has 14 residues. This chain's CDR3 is CASSLGGSNQPQHF. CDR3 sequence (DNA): TGTGCCAGCAGTTTGGGCGGTAGCAATCAGCCCCAGCATTTT.

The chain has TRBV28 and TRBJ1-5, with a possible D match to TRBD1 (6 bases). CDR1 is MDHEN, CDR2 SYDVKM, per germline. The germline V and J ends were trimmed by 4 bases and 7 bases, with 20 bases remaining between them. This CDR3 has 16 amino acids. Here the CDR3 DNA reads TGTGCCAGCAGTTCGAACAGGGCCGGGGTCATCCAGCCCCAGCATTTT. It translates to CASSSNRAGVIQPQHF.

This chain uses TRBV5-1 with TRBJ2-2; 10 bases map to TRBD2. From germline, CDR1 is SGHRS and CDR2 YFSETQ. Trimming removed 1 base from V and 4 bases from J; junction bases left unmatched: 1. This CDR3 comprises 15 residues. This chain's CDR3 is CASSLIAGGTGELFF. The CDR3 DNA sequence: TGCGCCAGCAGCTTGATAGCGGGGGGCACCGGGGAGCTGTTTTTT.

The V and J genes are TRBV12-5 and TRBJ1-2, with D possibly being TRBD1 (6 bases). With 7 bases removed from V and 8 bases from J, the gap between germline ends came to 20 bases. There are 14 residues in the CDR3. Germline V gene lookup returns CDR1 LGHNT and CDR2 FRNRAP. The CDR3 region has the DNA TGTGCTAGTGCCCAGGGGATGGCCGTGGAGGGCTACACCTTC. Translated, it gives CASAQGMAVEGYTF.

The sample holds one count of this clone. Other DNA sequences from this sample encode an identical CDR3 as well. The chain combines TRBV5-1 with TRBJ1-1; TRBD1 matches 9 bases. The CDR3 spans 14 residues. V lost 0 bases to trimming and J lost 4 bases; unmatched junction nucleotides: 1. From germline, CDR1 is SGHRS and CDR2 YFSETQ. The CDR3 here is CASSLGDRATEAFF. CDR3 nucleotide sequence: TGCGCCAGCAGCTTGGGGGACAGGGCCACTGAAGCTTTCTTT.

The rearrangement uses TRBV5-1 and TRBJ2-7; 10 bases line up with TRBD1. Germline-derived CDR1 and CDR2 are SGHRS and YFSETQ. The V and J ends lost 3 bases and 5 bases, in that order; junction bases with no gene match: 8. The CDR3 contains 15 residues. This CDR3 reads CASSSPGQGRDEQYF. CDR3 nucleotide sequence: TGCGCCAGCAGCTCTCCGGGACAGGGGAGGGACGAGCAGTACTTC.

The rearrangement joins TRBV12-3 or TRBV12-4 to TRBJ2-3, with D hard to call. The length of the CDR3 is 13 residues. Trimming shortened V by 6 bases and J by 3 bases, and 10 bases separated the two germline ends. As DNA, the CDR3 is TGTGCCAGCAGGGTCACAGCTACAGATACGCAGTATTTT. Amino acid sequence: CASRVTATDTQYF.

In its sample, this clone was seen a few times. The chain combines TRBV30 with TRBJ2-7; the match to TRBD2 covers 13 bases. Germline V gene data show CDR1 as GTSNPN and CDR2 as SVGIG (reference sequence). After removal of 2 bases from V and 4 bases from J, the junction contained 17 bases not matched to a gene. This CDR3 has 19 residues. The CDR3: CAWSSRTSGSFWRAYEQYF. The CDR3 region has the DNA TGTGCCTGGAGTTCCCGGACTAGCGGGAGCTTCTGGAGGGCGTACGAGCAGTACTTC.

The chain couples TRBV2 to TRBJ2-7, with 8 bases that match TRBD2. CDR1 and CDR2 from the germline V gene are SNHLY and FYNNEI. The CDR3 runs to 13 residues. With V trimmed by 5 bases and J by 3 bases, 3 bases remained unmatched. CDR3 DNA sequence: TGTGCCAGCAGTCTGGCGGGAGGCTACGAGCAGTACTTC. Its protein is CASSLAGGYEQYF.

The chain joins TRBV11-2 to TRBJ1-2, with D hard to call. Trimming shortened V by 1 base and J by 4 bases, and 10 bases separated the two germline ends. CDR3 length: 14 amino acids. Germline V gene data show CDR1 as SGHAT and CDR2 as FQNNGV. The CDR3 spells CASSLADGAYGYTF. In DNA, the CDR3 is TGTGCCAGCAGCTTAGCGGACGGCGCCTATGGCTACACCTTC.

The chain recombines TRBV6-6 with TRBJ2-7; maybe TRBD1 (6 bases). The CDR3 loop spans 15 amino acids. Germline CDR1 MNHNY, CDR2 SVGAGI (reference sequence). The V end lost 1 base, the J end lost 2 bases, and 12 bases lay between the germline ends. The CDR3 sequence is CASSYFPDSTYEQYF. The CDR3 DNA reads TGTGCCAGCAGTTACTTCCCGGACAGCACCTACGAGCAGTACTTC.

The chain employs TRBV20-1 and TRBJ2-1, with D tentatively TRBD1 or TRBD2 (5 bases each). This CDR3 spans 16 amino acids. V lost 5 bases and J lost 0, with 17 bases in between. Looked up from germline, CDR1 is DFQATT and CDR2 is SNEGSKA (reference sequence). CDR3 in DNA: TGCAGTGCTGGTGGTTTTGGTGGGGGCTCCTACAATGAGCAGTTCTTC. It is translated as CSAGGFGGGSYNEQFF.

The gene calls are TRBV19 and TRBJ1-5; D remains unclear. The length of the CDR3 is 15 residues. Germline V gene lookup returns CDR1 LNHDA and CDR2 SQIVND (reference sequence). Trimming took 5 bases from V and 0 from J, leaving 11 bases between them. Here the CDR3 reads CASSYGPNSNQPQHF. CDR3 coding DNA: TGTGCCAGTAGTTACGGCCCGAATAGCAATCAGCCCCAGCATTTT.

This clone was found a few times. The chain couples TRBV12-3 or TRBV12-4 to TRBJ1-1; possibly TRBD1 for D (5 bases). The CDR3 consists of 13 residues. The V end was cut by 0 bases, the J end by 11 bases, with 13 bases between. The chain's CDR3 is CASSLAFRDPAFF. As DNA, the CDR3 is TGTGCCAGCAGTTTAGCGTTCCGGGACCCGGCTTTCTTT.

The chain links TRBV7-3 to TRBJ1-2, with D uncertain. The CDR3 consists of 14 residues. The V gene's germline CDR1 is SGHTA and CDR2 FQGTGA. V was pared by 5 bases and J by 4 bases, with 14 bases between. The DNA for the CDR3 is TGTGCCAGCAGCCTAAGCGGGGAAGGCTATGGCTACACCTTC. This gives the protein CASSLSGEGYGYTF.

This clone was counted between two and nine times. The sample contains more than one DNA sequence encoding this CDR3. CDR3 nucleotides: TGTGCCAGCAGTTACACGGGAAACACTGAAGCTTTCTTT. Amino acid sequence: CASSYTGNTEAFF. The gene calls are TRBV6-5 and TRBJ1-1; no clear D gene. The V end was cut by 2 bases, the J end by 2 bases, with 6 bases between. The CDR3 sequence is 13 residues long. The germline V gene encodes CDR1 MNHEY and CDR2 SVGAGI.

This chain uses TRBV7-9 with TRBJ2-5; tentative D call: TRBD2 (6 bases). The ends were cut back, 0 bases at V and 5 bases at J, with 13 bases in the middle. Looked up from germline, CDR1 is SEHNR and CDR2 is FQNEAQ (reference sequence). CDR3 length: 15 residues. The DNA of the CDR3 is TGTGCCAGCAGCTTAGCGGGTACTAGCAGCGAGACCCAGTACTTC. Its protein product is CASSLAGTSSETQYF.

The CDR3 DNA follows: TGTGCCAGCAGCTTAGAGGCTGCAGGAACTAATGAAAAACTGTTTTTT. This sequence encodes CASSLEAAGTNEKLFF. The chain joins TRBV7-6 to TRBJ1-4, with D hard to call. The V gene lost 1 base and the J gene lost 1 base, with 10 bases spanning the gap. This CDR3 has 16 amino acids. Germline lookup yields CDR1 SGHVS and CDR2 FNYEAQ.

CDR3 sequence: CASRVLEEFAFF. CDR3 nucleotides: TGTGCCAGCAGGGTGCTCGAGGAGTTCGCTTTCTTT. The genes are TRBV6-5 and TRBJ1-1; D ambiguous. This CDR3 contains 12 residues. V lost 6 bases, J lost 11 bases, and 16 bases lay in between. Germline assignment: CDR1 MNHEY and CDR2 SVGAGI.

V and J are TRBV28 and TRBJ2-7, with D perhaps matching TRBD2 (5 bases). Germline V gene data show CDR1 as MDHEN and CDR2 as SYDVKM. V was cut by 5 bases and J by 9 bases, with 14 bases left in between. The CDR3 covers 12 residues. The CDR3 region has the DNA TGTGCCAGCAGTGCCTCGAGGGTGGTGCAGTACTTC. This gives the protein CASSASRVVQYF. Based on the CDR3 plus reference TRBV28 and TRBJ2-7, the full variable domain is DVKVTQSSRYLVKRTGEKVFLECVQDMDHENMFWYRQDPGLGLRLIYFSYDVKMKEKGDIPEGYSVSREKKERFSLILESASTNQTSMYLCASSASRVVQYFGPGTRLTVT.

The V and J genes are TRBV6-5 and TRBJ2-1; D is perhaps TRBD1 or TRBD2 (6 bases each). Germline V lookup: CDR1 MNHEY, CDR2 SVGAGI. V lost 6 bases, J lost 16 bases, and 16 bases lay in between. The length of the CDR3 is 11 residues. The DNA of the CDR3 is TGTGCCAGCAGATCGAGAGGGGGGCTCTTCTTC. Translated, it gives CASRSRGGLFF.

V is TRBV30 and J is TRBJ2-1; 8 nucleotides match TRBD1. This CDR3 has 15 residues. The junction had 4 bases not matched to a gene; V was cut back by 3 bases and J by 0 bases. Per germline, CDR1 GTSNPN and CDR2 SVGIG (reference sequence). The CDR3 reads CAWSRGPPSYNEQFF. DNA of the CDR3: TGTGCCTGGAGCAGGGGGCCCCCCTCCTACAATGAGCAGTTCTTC.